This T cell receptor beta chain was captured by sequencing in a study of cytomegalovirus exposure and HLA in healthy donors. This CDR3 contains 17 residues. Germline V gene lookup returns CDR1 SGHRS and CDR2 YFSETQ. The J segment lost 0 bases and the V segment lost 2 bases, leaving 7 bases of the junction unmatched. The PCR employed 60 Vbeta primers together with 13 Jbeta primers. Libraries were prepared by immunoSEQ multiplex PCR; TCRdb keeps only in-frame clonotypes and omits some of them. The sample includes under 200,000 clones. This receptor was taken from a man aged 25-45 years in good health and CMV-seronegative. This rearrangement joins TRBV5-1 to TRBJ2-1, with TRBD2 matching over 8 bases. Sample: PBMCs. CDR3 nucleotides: TGCGCCAGCAGCTTAGGACTAGCCACAAGCTCCTACAATGAGCAGTTCTTC. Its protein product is CASSLGLATSSYNEQFF.